The 17 T cell receptor beta chains below all came from one sample that was sequenced in a study of T-cell reconstitution after alpha-beta-depleted transplantation in children. Unique molecular identifiers were used to barcode this TCRbeta library. TCRdb redid the calling of the PCR reads with MiXCR, one entry per CDR3 protein. This table holds 610,000 or so distinct CDR3 sequences, around 27% found once. This sample comprised PBMCs, obtained before TCRalphabeta/CD19-depleted stem cell transplant. The receptors come from a boy younger than two with Wiskott-Aldrich syndrome, due to receive a stem cell transplant.

The V gene is TRBV27, the J gene TRBJ2-2, with TRBD1 matching over 8 bases. J gave up 5 bases and V 7 bases, and 6 bases lay outside the gene matches. The length of the CDR3 is 14 residues. Germline V lookup: CDR1 MNHEY, CDR2 SMNVEV (reference sequence). The CDR3 DNA reads as TGTGCCAGCACCCCGACAGGGGATACCGGGGAGCTGTTTTTT. Translating it yields CASTPTGDTGELFF.

The chain is built from TRBV28 and TRBJ2-3, with D hard to call. Germline lookup yields CDR1 MDHEN and CDR2 SYDVKM. V was cut by 6 bases and J by 4 bases, with 17 bases left in between. This CDR3 has 15 residues. Written as DNA, the CDR3 is TGTGCCAGCAGACGCCCAGACCCATCGCCAGATACGCAGTATTTT. Translating gives CASRRPDPSPDTQYF.

The CDR3 coding sequence is TGTGCCAGCAGCAGAGGAACAGGCATCTCTGGGGCCAACGTCCTGACTTTC. Translating gives CASSRGTGISGANVLTF. The rearrangement joins TRBV25-1 to TRBJ2-6, with D tentatively TRBD1 (5 bases). The V and J ends lost 6 bases and 0 bases respectively, with 15 bases between them. The CDR3 consists of 17 residues. The germline gives CDR1 MGHDK, CDR2 SYGVNS. The variable domain in full, with the rest retrieved from reference TRBV25-1 and TRBJ2-6, is EADIYQTPRYLVIGTGKKITLECSQTMGHDKMYWYQQDPGMELHLIHYSYGVNSTEKGDLSSESTVSRIRTEHFPLTLESARPSHTSQYLCASSRGTGISGANVLTFGAGSRLTVL.

This clonotype has a handful of counts. The chain employs TRBV12-3 or TRBV12-4 and TRBJ1-6; D unresolved. The CDR3 runs 12 residues. The V and J ends lost 1 base and 13 bases respectively, with 8 bases between them. CDR3 in amino acids: CASSLGISPLHF. CDR3 DNA sequence: TGTGCCAGCAGTTTAGGCATCTCTCCCCTCCACTTT.

This clonotype has only one observation. A read error may produce the germline difference seen at one junction end. The rearrangement uses TRBV5-5 and TRBJ2-1; D gene uncertain. The CDR3 runs 15 residues. CDR1 and CDR2 (germline): SGHKS, YYEKEE (reference sequence). CDR3 loop: CASSPSLTVYNQQFF. The CDR3 DNA reads as TGTGCCAGCAGCCCCAGCCTCACCGTTTACAATCAGCAGTTCTTC.

The genes are TRBV9 and TRBJ1-1; D remains unclear. The CDR3 totals 13 residues. From germline, CDR1 is SGDLS and CDR2 YYNGEE. V was pared by 3 bases and J by 6 bases, with 12 bases between. DNA for the CDR3: TGTGCCAGCAGCGAGACCCTAAGGGCTGAAGCTTTCTTT. Amino acid sequence: CASSETLRAEAFF. The full variable domain, in which reference TRBV9 and TRBJ1-1 provide the parts outside the CDR3, is DSGVTQTPKHLITATGQRVTLRCSPRSGDLSVYWYQQSLDQGLQFLIQYYNGEERAKGNILERFSAQQFPDLHSELNLSSLELGDSALYFCASSETLRAEAFFGQGTRLTVV.

This clonotype appeared once. The chain joins TRBV11-2 to TRBJ2-5; D is possibly TRBD1 or TRBD2 (6 bases each). V dropped 0 bases and J dropped 5 bases, with 16 bases sitting between them. CDR3 size: 16 residues. CDR1 is SGHAT, CDR2 FQNNGV, per germline. CDR3 in amino acids: CASSLDLRGRGETQYF. The CDR3 nucleotides are TGTGCCAGCAGCTTAGATCTCCGGGGGCGTGGGGAGACCCAGTACTTC.

This clonotype was observed a few times. The CDR3 nucleotides read TGCGCCAGCAGCGGGAGGACAGGGGCGGGGACCGGGGAGCTGTTTTTT. Translation: CASSGRTGAGTGELFF. V is TRBV5-1 and J is TRBJ2-2; 9 nucleotides line up with TRBD1. The CDR3 consists of 16 residues. The V and J ends lost 4 bases and 5 bases, in that order; junction bases with no gene match: 9. From germline, CDR1 is SGHRS and CDR2 YFSETQ.

This clonotype has more than one count but fewer than ten. The chain carries TRBV20-1 and TRBJ2-1; 12 nucleotides line up with TRBD2. V gave up 6 bases and J gave up 5 bases; unmatched junction bases: 8. Germline V gene lookup returns CDR1 DFQATT and CDR2 SNEGSKA (reference sequence). The length of the CDR3 is 15 residues. The CDR3 nucleotides are TGCAGTGCGAAACAACTAGCGGGAGGACACAATGAGCAGTTCTTC. It translates to CSAKQLAGGHNEQFF.

This chain uses TRBV7-2 with TRBJ2-3, with D perhaps assigned TRBD1 or TRBD2 (5 bases each). Germline V gives CDR1 SGHTA, CDR2 FQGNSA. The CDR3 consists of 15 residues. The V and J ends lost 7 bases and 0 bases respectively, with 14 bases between them. The CDR3 sequence: CASIPGPLSTDTQYF. The CDR3 nucleotides are TGTGCCAGCATTCCGGGACCGCTTAGCACAGATACGCAGTATTTT.

This clonotype was observed a handful of times. CDR3 sequence: CASSSSPISGNEQFF. The CDR3 nucleotides are TGCGCCAGCAGCTCCTCTCCCATATCGGGCAATGAGCAGTTCTTC. V is TRBV5-1 and J is TRBJ2-1, with unresolved D. Germline assignment: CDR1 SGHRS and CDR2 YFSETQ. Trimming took off 3 bases at V and 6 bases at J, with 16 bases between the two ends. CDR3 length equals 15 residues.

The chain has TRBV5-1 and TRBJ2-2; TRBD1 agrees at 7 bases. The V and J ends lost 5 bases and 0 bases, in that order; junction bases with no gene match: 4. This CDR3 is built from 15 residues. CDR1 is SGHRS and CDR2 is YFSETQ in the germline V gene. The CDR3 nucleotides read TGCGCCAGCAGTCAGGGGACAGCGAACACCGGGGAGCTGTTTTTT. Encoded protein: CASSQGTANTGELFF.

This clonotype has just a few counts. The rearrangement uses TRBV20-1 and TRBJ2-7; TRBD2 matches 9 bases. V lost 6 bases to trimming and J lost 5 bases; unmatched junction nucleotides: 8. The CDR3 covers 13 residues. Germline V gene sequence: CDR1 DFQATT, CDR2 SNEGSKA (reference sequence). Written as DNA, the CDR3 is TGCAGTGCCCTAAGCGGGAGGTCTAACGAGCAGTACTTC. This encodes CSALSGRSNEQYF.

This clonotype occurred a few times. V is TRBV6-5 and J is TRBJ1-5; D is unresolved. This CDR3 spans 15 amino acids. Trimming removed 4 bases from V and 0 bases from J, with 10 bases in between. Germline V gene lookup returns CDR1 MNHEY and CDR2 SVGAGI. For the CDR3, the DNA is TGTGCCAGCAGTTTACGGAGATATAGCAATCAGCCCCAGCATTTT. This sequence encodes CASSLRRYSNQPQHF.

This chain uses TRBV6-5 with TRBJ2-1, with D unresolved. The V gene lost 2 bases and the J gene lost 0 bases, with 8 bases spanning the gap. The CDR3 length is 15 residues. Germline V CDR1 and CDR2: MNHEY, SVGAGI. The CDR3 nucleotides read TGTGCCAGCAGTTACCTGCAGAGCTCCTACAATGAGCAGTTCTTC. Its translation is CASSYLQSSYNEQFF.

The chain links TRBV20-1 to TRBJ1-1, with a weak D call TRBD1 (6 bases). Trimming took off 5 bases at V and 5 bases at J, with 18 bases between the two ends. The CDR3 spans 14 residues. Germline lookup yields CDR1 DFQATT and CDR2 SNEGSKA (reference sequence). CDR3 DNA sequence: TGCAGTGCTCCAGTCAGGGGATCGGGAACTGAAGCTTTCTTT. Translating it yields CSAPVRGSGTEAFF.

The chain joins TRBV5-1 to TRBJ2-2; no firm D call. V lost 1 base to trimming and J lost 2 bases, with 12 bases between them. In germline, CDR1 is SGHRS, CDR2 YFSETQ. This CDR3 has 16 amino acids. CDR3 sequence (DNA): TGCGCCAGCAGCTTGCTCTCGGCAATTAACACCGGGGAGCTGTTTTTT. Amino acid sequence: CASSLLSAINTGELFF.